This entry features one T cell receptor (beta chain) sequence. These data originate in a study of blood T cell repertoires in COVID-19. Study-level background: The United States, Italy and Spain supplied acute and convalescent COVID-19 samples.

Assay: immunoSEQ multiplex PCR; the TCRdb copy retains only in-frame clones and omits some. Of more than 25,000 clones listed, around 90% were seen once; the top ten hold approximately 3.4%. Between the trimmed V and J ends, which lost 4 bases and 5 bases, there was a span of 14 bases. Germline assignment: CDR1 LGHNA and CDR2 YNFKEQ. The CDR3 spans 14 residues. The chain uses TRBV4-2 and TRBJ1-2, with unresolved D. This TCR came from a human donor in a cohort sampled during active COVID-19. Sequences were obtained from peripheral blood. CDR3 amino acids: CASSPLEAEYGYTF. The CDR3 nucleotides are TGTGCCAGCAGCCCCCTCGAGGCGGAATATGGCTACACCTTC.